The rows below give T cell receptor beta chains drawn from one sample of a study of T cell repertoires in cytomegalovirus infection. TCRdb recomputed calls from the reads with MiXCR, one row per CDR3 protein. The table records over 150,000 distinct CDR3 sequences, about 17% of them present only once. The sequenced sample consisted of CD8+ T cells from PBMCs. These receptors were obtained from a human donor in good health (CMV status not recorded). Some clones in this sample may be carry-over from other donors' samples. Both conserved end residues are part of each CDR3. Each record gives: J gene, V gene, clone size, D gene, CDR3 DNA, CDR3 protein. The D gene is left open where the match is weak. Rows give clone size only sometimes, using once, few, many, or a class for an expanded clone.

TRBJ1-1 TRBV9 NA NA TGTGCCAGCAGCCCTAGTGGATCTGAAGCTTTCTTT CASSPSGSEAFF
TRBJ2-5 TRBV7-8 NA NA TGTGCCAGCAGCCAACGGGACTTGCAAGAGACCCAGTACTTC CASSQRDLQETQYF
TRBJ1-2 TRBV7-1 NA NA TGTGCCGTCGGGGAGACCTATGGCTACACCTTC CAVGETYGYTF
TRBJ2-5 TRBV6-2/TRBV6-3 once NA TGTGCCAGCAGTTACGGGCTTCTATTAAGTCGGCAAGAGACCCAGTACTTC CASSYGLLLSRQETQYF
TRBJ2-7 TRBV12-3/TRBV12-4 NA TRBD1 TGTGCCAGCAGTATCTCGAGGGACAGGGGCTATTACGAGCAGTACTTC CASSISRDRGYYEQYF
TRBJ2-7 TRBV6-5 few NA TGTGCCAGCAGTTACTTCCGGGGGGCCTACTACGAGCAGTACTTC CASSYFRGAYYEQYF
TRBJ1-1 TRBV12-3/TRBV12-4 NA NA TGTGCCAGCAGATATGGACAGGAAGCTTTCTTT CASRYGQEAFF
TRBJ1-1 TRBV10-3 NA NA TGTGCCATCAGTGAGTCGGGCCCAATGGAAGCTTTCTTT CAISESGPMEAFF
TRBJ1-5 TRBV6-2/TRBV6-3 NA TRBD1 TGTGCCAGCAGTTTCCGGACAGGGGACTGGGATAGCAATCAGCCCCAGCATTTT CASSFRTGDWDSNQPQHF
TRBJ2-7 TRBV12-3/TRBV12-4 few NA TGTGCCAGCAGTTTAGGCCGGGGGGAGCAGTACTTC CASSLGRGEQYF
TRBJ2-1 TRBV7-2 few TRBD1 TGTGCCAGCAGCTTGGGGACAGGGTGGAATGAGCAGTTCTTC CASSLGTGWNEQFF
TRBJ2-1 TRBV24-1 NA NA TGTGCCACCAGTGGGGCAGGGGACTACAATGAGCAGTTCTTC CATSGAGDYNEQFF
TRBJ2-7 TRBV12-3/TRBV12-4 NA NA TGTGCCAGCAGTTTATCAGGAGGCGAGCAGTACTTC CASSLSGGEQYF
TRBJ2-1 TRBV20-1 few TRBD2 TGCAGTGCTAGACTAGCGGGGGGTTATAATGAGCAGTTCTTC CSARLAGGYNEQFF
TRBJ1-1 TRBV28 NA NA TGTGCCAGCAGCACCTCTTGGGAGCAGCGGGTGCGAGGTGAAGCTTTCTTT CASSTSWEQRVRGEAFF
TRBJ2-1 TRBV9 few TRBD1 TGTGCCAGCAGCGTAGCCGGGACAGGGGTATATGAGCAGTTCTTC CASSVAGTGVYEQFF
TRBJ2-7 TRBV11-2 many NA TGTGCCAGCAGCTTAGGGACATCGTACGAGCAGTACTTC CASSLGTSYEQYF
TRBJ1-5 TRBV20-1 once NA TGCAGTGCTAGGGAGTCCGTCTCATATAGCAATCAGCCCCAGCATTTT CSARESVSYSNQPQHF
TRBJ2-5 TRBV29-1 few TRBD1 TGCAGCGTTGAAACAGGGGTCGGGGAGACCCAGTACTTC CSVETGVGETQYF
TRBJ2-7 TRBV29-1 NA NA TGCAGCGTCCCCGTCGGGGTCGAGCAGTACTTC CSVPVGVEQYF
TRBJ1-2 TRBV7-2 many TRBD1 TGTGCCAGCAGCTCGCTGGACAGGTCTAACTATGGCTACACCTTC CASSSLDRSNYGYTF
TRBJ1-1 TRBV12-3/TRBV12-4 NA NA TGTGCCAGCAGTCCAATGATGGGTGGAACTGAAGCTTTCTTT CASSPMMGGTEAFF
TRBJ1-6 TRBV9 few NA TGTGCCAGCAGCGTGCAGGGGTATGGTTCACCCCTCCACTTT CASSVQGYGSPLHF
TRBJ1-2 TRBV20-1 NA TRBD1 TGCAGTGCTAGAGATCCTTTACAGGGGAACTATGGCTACACCTTC CSARDPLQGNYGYTF
TRBJ1-1 TRBV20-1 NA NA TGCAGTGCTAGAGTAACGGTAGATGAAGCTTTCTTT CSARVTVDEAFF
TRBJ1-1 TRBV6-2/TRBV6-3 NA NA TGTGCCAGCAGTTACTCAATGGGGAACACTGAAGCTTTCTTT CASSYSMGNTEAFF
TRBJ2-7 TRBV6-2/TRBV6-3 few TRBD1 TGTGCCAGCAGTTGGGACAGGCCCCACGAGCAGTACTTC CASSWDRPHEQYF
TRBJ2-7 TRBV7-9 few NA TGTGCCAGCAGCGCACCGGGCCGCGAAGGGGAGCAGTACTTC CASSAPGREGEQYF
TRBJ2-7 TRBV7-2 NA TRBD2 TGTGCCAGCAGCTCATCGATGGGGGGGTTCTACGAGCAGTACTTC CASSSSMGGFYEQYF
TRBJ1-1 TRBV28 NA NA TGTGCCAGCAGTTTGACTGAAGATTACACTGAAGCTTTCTTT CASSLTEDYTEAFF
TRBJ1-1 TRBV15 few NA TGTGCCACCAGCGGAGACCGGTTGGGCACTGAAGCTTTCTTT CATSGDRLGTEAFF
TRBJ2-7 TRBV29-1 NA NA TGCAGCGTCTGTTACGCCAACTCCTACGAGCAGTACTTC CSVCYANSYEQYF
TRBJ2-1 TRBV7-9 NA NA TGTGCCAGCAGCTTAACCCGGGGACGGCAGGACAATGAGCAGTTCTTC CASSLTRGRQDNEQFF
TRBJ2-5 TRBV6-2/TRBV6-3 NA NA TGTGCCAGCAGTTATTTCGGACAGAACCAAGAGACCCAGTACTTC CASSYFGQNQETQYF
TRBJ2-5 TRBV6-2/TRBV6-3 NA NA TGTGCCAGCAGTTACCCCCCGGAGACCCAGTACTTC CASSYPPETQYF
TRBJ2-3 TRBV7-6 few TRBD1 TGTGCCAGCAGCTACACGACAGGGGCAGATACGCAGTATTTT CASSYTTGADTQYF
TRBJ2-3 TRBV20-1 NA TRBD2 TGCAGTGCTAGAGCCCTTAGGACTAGCACTAGCACAGATACGCAGTATTTT CSARALRTSTSTDTQYF
TRBJ2-7 TRBV12-3/TRBV12-4 few NA TGTGCCAGCAGTTTTAATGGACGGTCCTACGAGCAGTACTTC CASSFNGRSYEQYF
TRBJ2-7 TRBV7-2 many NA TGTGCCAGCAGCCCCCTGATGAATCTAAGGTCAGGGGAGCAGTACTTC CASSPLMNLRSGEQYF
TRBJ2-7 TRBV6-5 NA TRBD1 TGTGCCAGCAGTTACCCTGGACAGGGGGGCACCTACGAGCAGTACTTC CASSYPGQGGTYEQYF
TRBJ2-1 TRBV27 few NA TGTGCCAGCACGGATGCCAACGCGAATGAGCAGTTCTTC CASTDANANEQFF
TRBJ1-2 TRBV6-5 NA NA TGTGCCAGCAGTTCCTCCGGGACACCAAAGCGCGGCTACACCTTC CASSSSGTPKRGYTF
TRBJ1-6 TRBV4-2 NA TRBD1 TGTGCCAGCAGCCAAGAAATTGCTCTACGGGACAGATTCCGCTCACCCCTCCACTTT CASSQEIALRDRFRSPLHF
TRBJ2-7 TRBV12-3/TRBV12-4 once NA TGTGCCAGCAGTTTAGTAGGGGATCAGCAGTACTTC CASSLVGDQQYF
TRBJ1-2 TRBV6-5 few TRBD1 TGTGCCAGCAGTTCCTCACCCACAGGGGGCGATTCGCTTGGCTACACCTTC CASSSSPTGGDSLGYTF
TRBJ1-1 TRBV27 once TRBD1 TGTGCCAGCAGTCCCCGGGACAGGGCTTCTGAAGCTTTCTTT CASSPRDRASEAFF
TRBJ2-3 TRBV6-2/TRBV6-3 few TRBD1 TGTGCCAGCAGTCCCCGGGACAGGGGACGTAGCACAGATACGCAGTATTTT CASSPRDRGRSTDTQYF
TRBJ1-1 TRBV7-8 few NA TGTGCCAGCAGCTTAGAGAGGGTCCGGGCCCAGAACACTGAAGCTTTCTTT CASSLERVRAQNTEAFF
TRBJ2-3 TRBV7-8 few NA TGTGCCAGCAGCTTATTCGATCAATCCAGCACAGATACGCAGTATTTT CASSLFDQSSTDTQYF
TRBJ1-2 TRBV4-1 few NA TGCGCCAGCAGCCAAGAAGGAACACCCTCTAACTATGGCTACACCTTC CASSQEGTPSNYGYTF
TRBJ1-2 TRBV27 NA TRBD1 TGTGCCAGCAGTTCCGGGACAGGGAGCTACACCTTC CASSSGTGSYTF
TRBJ2-5 TRBV7-4 few TRBD1 TGTGCCAGCAGCATGACAGGGGGTGCGGACTACCAAGAGACCCAGTACTTC CASSMTGGADYQETQYF
TRBJ1-5 TRBV20-1 few NA TGCAGTGCTAGAGATAGGACCGCGATTAATCAGCCCCAGCATTTT CSARDRTAINQPQHF
TRBJ1-2 TRBV7-9 NA NA TGTGCCAGCAGCCTGGCTACGGCTGGATATGGCTACACCTTC CASSLATAGYGYTF
TRBJ1-2 TRBV4-1 few TRBD1 TGCGCCAGCAGCCAAGAGGGACAGGGTGACCTTGGCTACACCTTC CASSQEGQGDLGYTF
TRBJ1-5 TRBV15 NA TRBD1 TGTGCCACCAGCAGAGATCTAAGGGCAGGGGGCTGGCCCCAGCATTTT CATSRDLRAGGWPQHF
TRBJ1-5 TRBV27 NA TRBD1 TGTGCCAGCAGTAGCCGGACAGGAAGAAATCAGCCCCAGCATTTT CASSSRTGRNQPQHF
TRBJ1-2 TRBV20-1 NA NA TGCAGTGCAGGACCCTACTATGGCTACACCTTC CSAGPYYGYTF